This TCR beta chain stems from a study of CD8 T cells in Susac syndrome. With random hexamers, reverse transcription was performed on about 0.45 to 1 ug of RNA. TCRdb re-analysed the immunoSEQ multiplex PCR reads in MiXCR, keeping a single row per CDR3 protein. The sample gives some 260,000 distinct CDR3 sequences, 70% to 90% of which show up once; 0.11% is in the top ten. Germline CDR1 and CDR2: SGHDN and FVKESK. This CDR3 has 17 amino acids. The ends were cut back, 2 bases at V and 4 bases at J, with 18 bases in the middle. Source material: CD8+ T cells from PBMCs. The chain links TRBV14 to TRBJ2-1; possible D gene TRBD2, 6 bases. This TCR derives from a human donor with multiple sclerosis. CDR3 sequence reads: CASSQSAIAEIYNEQFF. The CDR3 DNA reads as TGTGCCAGCAGCCAATCGGCGATAGCGGAAATTTACAATGAGCAGTTCTTC.